This T cell receptor (beta chain) was sequenced for a study of blood T cell repertoires in COVID-19. This CDR3 is 15 amino acids long. Per the germline V gene, CDR1 is SGDLS and CDR2 is YYNGEE. V was pared by 0 bases and J by 4 bases, with 5 bases of the junction left unmatched. Participants reported their clinical history, and cohort assignment relied on those reports. Per the study methods: The assay estimated nucleated cells by amplifying reference gene primers. TCRdb's table, derived via immunoSEQ multiplex PCR, lists solely in-frame clones and lacks some. V and J calls and clone size are copied from that table; D and trimming were computed from the DNA. The table has 200,000 or so clones, 80% to 90% seen once.

Material for sequencing was PBMCs or T cells enriched from blood (not recorded which). The V gene is TRBV9, the J gene TRBJ2-5, with 8 bases that match TRBD2. This clonotype originated in a woman aged 18-29 years who had recovered from COVID-19. The DNA for the CDR3 is TGTGCCAGCAGCGTAGCGGGGGGGCTTTTAGAGACCCAGTACTTC. Amino acids: CASSVAGGLLETQYF. The full variable domain, with the rest looked up from reference TRBV9 and TRBJ2-5, is DSGVTQTPKHLITATGQRVTLRCSPRSGDLSVYWYQQSLDQGLQFLIQYYNGEERAKGNILERFSAQQFPDLHSELNLSSLELGDSALYFCASSVAGGLLETQYFGPGTRLLVL.